This T cell receptor (beta chain) was identified in a study of response to subunit inactivated influenza vaccine. Study conclusions and caveats: It was the authors' suggestion that each seasonal influenza vaccination recruits few new T cells.

V was clipped by 5 bases and J by 0 bases, with 14 bases between them. Germline V gives CDR1 SGHVS, CDR2 FNYEAQ. CDR3 length equals 16 residues. Note on this clonotype: Antigen unknown.

One entry per CDR3 protein, called by TCRdb with MiXCR from the RT-PCR reads. Counted here are 500,000 to 600,000 distinct CDR3 sequences, over 10% occurring once; the ten biggest clones make up about an eighth. The material sequenced was PBMCs from blood, taken about 6 weeks after vaccination. This receptor was identified in a man aged 45 to 65 who received an inactivated influenza vaccine. The chain employs TRBV7-6 and TRBJ2-1; weak D call: TRBD1 (6 bases). The CDR3 DNA reads as TGTGCCAGCAGCCTTTGGGGGCCAGGCTCCTACAATGAGCAGTTCTTC. It translates to CASSLWGPGSYNEQFF.